Below are 12 T cell receptor beta chains sequenced from a single sample in a study of shared clonotypes between healthy human individuals. Some clones are missing from TCRdb's copy, which holds only in-frame ones; the method was immunoSEQ multiplex PCR. Of millions of clones in the sample, less than 95% were seen once. The naive CD8 population came from CD45RO-negative cells selected for CCR7, without terminally differentiated effector memory CD45RA+ cells. Input material: naive CD8+ T cells sorted from blood. Receptors originate from a man aged 18 to 30 in good health.

The chain joins TRBV13 to TRBJ2-2; D gene uncertain. The CDR3 sequence is 13 residues long. CDR1 PRHDT and CDR2 FYEKMQ come from the germline V gene (reference sequence). V was clipped by 4 bases and J by 7 bases, with 10 bases between them. The CDR3 here is CASSSDPGGELFF. CDR3 DNA: TGTGCCAGCAGCTCCGACCCGGGCGGGGAGCTGTTTTTT.

Remarks on this clone: In the same sample, other DNA sequences code for this CDR3. The CDR3 loop is CASSFQGAGEKLFF. For the CDR3, the DNA is TGTGCCAGCAGTTTCCAGGGGGCTGGGGAAAAACTGTTTTTT. The V call is TRBV28, the J call TRBJ1-4; 8 positions agree with TRBD1. The J segment lost 8 bases and the V segment lost 3 bases, leaving 5 bases of the junction unmatched. This CDR3 is built from 14 residues. Looked up from germline, CDR1 is MDHEN and CDR2 is SYDVKM.

The rearrangement uses TRBV4-3 and TRBJ2-2; 9 bases are shared with TRBD2. The V gene end was trimmed by 3 bases and the J gene end by 5 bases; junction bases not matched to a gene: 4. The CDR3 has 15 residues. Germline V gene data show CDR1 as LGHNA and CDR2 as YSLEER. The CDR3 is CASSQVAGATGELFF. The CDR3 DNA follows: TGCGCCAGCAGCCAGGTAGCGGGAGCAACCGGGGAGCTGTTTTTT.

CDR3 nucleotides: TGTGCCTGGAATGGACTAGCGGGGGGCGGTGAGCAGTTCTTC. Encoded protein: CAWNGLAGGGEQFF. The chain couples TRBV30 to TRBJ2-1; TRBD2 matches 14 bases. The CDR3 runs to 14 residues. J lost 9 bases, V lost 4 bases, and 5 bases had no gene match. From germline, CDR1 is GTSNPN and CDR2 SVGIG (reference sequence).

A remark on this clone: Other DNA sequences in the sample encode the same CDR3. This sequence joins TRBV9 and TRBJ1-2; 7 bases align to TRBD1. Trimming took 3 bases from V and 3 from J; bases not matched to a gene: 2. Germline CDR1 reads SGDLS; CDR2 reads YYNGEE. The CDR3 contains 13 residues. CDR3 residues: CASSGTGDYGYTF. CDR3 DNA sequence: TGTGCCAGCAGCGGCACAGGGGACTATGGCTACACCTTC.

The chain combines TRBV29-1 with TRBJ2-7; TRBD1 might be the D (5 bases). This CDR3 is 13 amino acids long. CDR1 and CDR2 from the germline V gene are SQVTM and ANQGSEA. V dropped 3 bases and J dropped 4 bases, with 13 bases sitting between them. The CDR3 coding sequence is TGCAGCGTTGAGGAGAGTACAGGTTACGAGCAGTACTTC. This sequence encodes CSVEESTGYEQYF.

The chain carries TRBV5-3 and TRBJ1-1, with no clear D. TRBV5-3 is identified as an open reading frame with a role that is uncertain. The CDR3 has 13 amino acids. Trimming took off 0 bases at V and 11 bases at J, with 14 bases between the two ends. In DNA form, the CDR3 reads TGTGCCAGAAGCTTGGATATATTCAGCGGGGCTTTCTTT. Translated: CARSLDIFSGAFF.

V usage is TRBV27 and J usage is TRBJ2-3; D is tentatively TRBD1 or TRBD2 (5 bases each). CDR1 MNHEY and CDR2 SMNVEV come from the germline V gene (reference sequence). The V and J ends lost 2 bases and 7 bases respectively, with 16 bases between them. This CDR3 region has 15 residues. CDR3 nucleotide sequence: TGTGCCAGCAGTTTACAACGAGGGGTCCTGAATACGCAGTATTTT. Translating it yields CASSLQRGVLNTQYF.

The chain uses TRBV30 and TRBJ2-7; 12 nucleotides match TRBD1. The CDR3 runs 16 residues. CDR1 and CDR2 (germline): GTSNPN, SVGIG (reference sequence). V was pared by 1 base and J by 7 bases, with 11 bases of the junction left unmatched. The CDR3 nucleotides are TGTGCCTGGAGTGCACGACCGGGACAGGGGGCTTGGGAGCAGTACTTC. Amino acids: CAWSARPGQGAWEQYF.

The chain recombines TRBV30 with TRBJ1-1, with D perhaps TRBD1 (6 bases). The CDR3 is made up of 13 amino acids. Germline assignment: CDR1 GTSNPN and CDR2 SVGIG (reference sequence). V lost 5 bases and J 4 bases, leaving 14 bases between the germline ends. The CDR3 sequence: CAWGSGVSTEAFF. Written as DNA, the CDR3 is TGTGCCTGGGGCTCAGGGGTTTCCACTGAAGCTTTCTTT.

The rearrangement links TRBV7-2 to TRBJ2-7; 9 positions agree with TRBD1. Per the germline V gene, CDR1 is SGHTA and CDR2 is FQGNSA. This CDR3 has 15 residues. With 3 bases clipped from V and 2 bases from J, the junction kept 5 bases outside the gene matches. CDR3 sequence reads: CASSFWGQGPYEQYF. Written as DNA, the CDR3 is TGTGCCAGCAGCTTCTGGGGACAGGGTCCCTACGAGCAGTACTTC.

J is TRBJ2-3 and V is TRBV4-3; no clear D gene. Germline V gene sequence: CDR1 LGHNA, CDR2 YSLEER. CDR3 length: 15 amino acids. V gave up 1 base and J gave up 2 bases, with 10 bases separating them. The CDR3 protein is CASSQAGFFTDTQYF. CDR3 DNA: TGCGCCAGCAGCCAAGCTGGGTTTTTCACAGATACGCAGTATTTT.